This T cell receptor beta chain was identified in a study of blood T cells in healthy people across ages. The table lists this clonotype with a few counts. What it recognizes is unknown. Per the germline V gene, CDR1 is SGDLS and CDR2 is YYNGEE. This CDR3 is 12 amino acids long. With a J-beta primer mix and a sample-barcoded 5' primer, a second PCR ran about 6 to 11 cycles. MiXCR, applied by TCRdb to the 5' RACE reads, yields one record per CDR3 protein. This repertoire shows about 760,000 distinct CDR3 sequences, around 25% found once; its top ten account for more than 7.5%. Findings and limits, study-wide: The authors considered diversity estimates from one million T cells to be underestimates.

The sample also formed part of further work on T cells of mothers and their children. That report adds: Mothers gave over 9.5 million TCR beta CDR3 reads each, and children 2.5 million to 3 million each. Versus unrelated pairs, overlap was slightly higher in related mother-child pairs, without reaching significance.

This clonotype was obtained from a boy younger than 18 in good health. Material: blood. The J gene is TRBJ2-5, the V gene TRBV9; no clear D gene. The assigned J gene may be wrong: the sequence end matches TRBJ2-1 better. The CDR3, as DNA: TGTGCCAGCAGCGCTTCTTTTACTGAGCAGTTCTTC. Protein product: CASSASFTEQFF.